This T cell receptor (beta chain) was profiled in a study of blood T cell repertoires in COVID-19. Across the whole study: From the United States, Italy and Spain came samples of acute and convalescent COVID-19. T cells, B-cell-depleted T cells, or PBMCs provided the cDNA or gDNA that served as material.

CDR1 and CDR2 (germline): SGHTA, FQGNSA. The CDR3 consists of 16 residues. J was trimmed by 2 bases and V by 3 bases; bases with no gene match: 8. Original data processing: Nucleated cell counts were estimated from reference gene primer amplification. Using immunoSEQ multiplex PCR, the repertoire was profiled, and TCRdb retains in-frame clones only, with some absent. V and J calls and clone size come straight from that table; D and trimming were deduced from the DNA. The sample lists 90,000 to 120,000 clones, about three quarters seen once, with roughly 4.3% in the top ten. The sequencing input was peripheral blood. The sequence came from a man between 65 and 80 years old with acute or convalescent COVID-19. The chain couples TRBV7-2 to TRBJ2-5; 8 bases are shared with TRBD2. Written as DNA, the CDR3 is TGTGCCAGCAGCTTTGGTCCCGCTAGCGGGCAAGAGACCCAGTACTTC. Residues: CASSFGPASGQETQYF.